This is a list of T cell receptor beta chains from one sample in a study of blood T cell repertoires in COVID-19. Clones were sequenced by immunoSEQ multiplex PCR, and TCRdb holds only the in-frame ones, with some missing. The profile covers about 120,000 clones, with about 90% appearing a single time and just under 30% taken by the ten largest. The material sequenced was peripheral blood. Receptors were obtained from a woman in her 70s with acute or convalescent COVID-19. Both conserved end residues are part of each CDR3. Each record gives: D gene, V gene, clone size, J gene, CDR3 protein, CDR3 DNA. The D gene is left open where the match is weak. Size is omitted from some rows. Given values are once, few, many or a class for expanded clones.

D gene: NA; V gene: TRBV5-1; clone size: NA; J gene: TRBJ1-1; CDR3 protein: CASSPMGGDTEAFF; CDR3 DNA: TGCGCCAGCAGCCCGATGGGGGGAGACACTGAAGCTTTCTTT
D gene: NA; V gene: TRBV5-5; clone size: NA; J gene: TRBJ1-2; CDR3 protein: CASSLVANYGYTF; CDR3 DNA: TGTGCCAGCAGCTTGGTCGCTAACTATGGCTACACCTTC
D gene: TRBD2; V gene: TRBV4-2; clone size: NA; J gene: TRBJ2-1; CDR3 protein: CASSVRGGRANEQFF; CDR3 DNA: TGTGCCAGCAGCGTTCGGGGGGGGCGGGCCAATGAGCAGTTCTTC
D gene: TRBD1; V gene: TRBV19; clone size: NA; J gene: TRBJ1-5; CDR3 protein: CASTTGVQPQHF; CDR3 DNA: TGTGCCAGCACGACAGGGGTCCAGCCCCAGCATTTT
D gene: NA; V gene: TRBV28; clone size: NA; J gene: TRBJ1-4; CDR3 protein: CASSDQGLGNEKLFF; CDR3 DNA: TGTGCCAGCAGCGACCAGGGTTTGGGGAATGAAAAACTGTTTTTT
D gene: NA; V gene: TRBV19; clone size: NA; J gene: TRBJ1-5; CDR3 protein: CASSPQGSNQPQHF; CDR3 DNA: TGTGCCAGTAGTCCCCAGGGTAGCAATCAGCCCCAGCATTTT
D gene: NA; V gene: TRBV28; clone size: NA; J gene: TRBJ2-7; CDR3 protein: CASSFGVQQYF; CDR3 DNA: TGTGCCAGCAGTTTCGGGGTGCAGCAGTACTTC
D gene: TRBD2; V gene: TRBV7-9; clone size: once; J gene: TRBJ2-5; CDR3 protein: CASSGGLGETQYF; CDR3 DNA: TGTGCCAGCTCCGGGGGACTAGGAGAGACCCAGTACTTC
D gene: TRBD1; V gene: TRBV5-1; clone size: NA; J gene: TRBJ1-6; CDR3 protein: CASSAGQGNSPLHF; CDR3 DNA: TGCGCCAGCAGCGCGGGACAGGGGAATTCACCCCTCCACTTT
D gene: TRBD1; V gene: TRBV19; clone size: once; J gene: TRBJ1-5; CDR3 protein: CASSLGTGGSNQPQHF; CDR3 DNA: TGTGCCAGTAGTCTCGGGACAGGGGGTAGCAATCAGCCCCAGCATTTT
D gene: TRBD1; V gene: TRBV5-1; clone size: NA; J gene: TRBJ2-7; CDR3 protein: CASSETGGTRGLGEQYF; CDR3 DNA: TGCGCCAGCTCGGAAACAGGGGGGACCCGAGGTTTGGGCGAGCAGTACTTC
D gene: TRBD1; V gene: TRBV30; clone size: once; J gene: TRBJ1-1; CDR3 protein: CAWKAQGLIVTEAFF; CDR3 DNA: TGTGCCTGGAAAGCACAGGGGCTCATAGTCACTGAAGCTTTCTTT
D gene: NA; V gene: TRBV6-5; clone size: NA; J gene: TRBJ1-2; CDR3 protein: CASSFTGGRDYGYTF; CDR3 DNA: TGTGCCAGCAGTTTCACCGGGGGTAGAGACTATGGCTACACCTTC
D gene: NA; V gene: TRBV7-3; clone size: NA; J gene: TRBJ2-1; CDR3 protein: CASSPTTGRLYNEQFF; CDR3 DNA: TGTGCCAGCAGCCCTACGACAGGCCGCCTCTACAATGAGCAGTTCTTC
D gene: TRBD1; V gene: TRBV6-5; clone size: once; J gene: TRBJ1-2; CDR3 protein: CASSPINRGGYTF; CDR3 DNA: TGTGCCAGCAGCCCAATCAACAGGGGCGGCTACACCTTC
D gene: NA; V gene: TRBV5-1; clone size: NA; J gene: TRBJ2-1; CDR3 protein: CASSLAPGTTYNEQFF; CDR3 DNA: TGCGCCAGCAGCTTGGCCCCGGGGACAACCTACAATGAGCAGTTCTTC
D gene: NA; V gene: TRBV28; clone size: NA; J gene: TRBJ2-6; CDR3 protein: CASSLTPGLHPASGANVLTF; CDR3 DNA: TGTGCCAGCAGTTTAACCCCGGGACTCCACCCAGCCTCTGGGGCCAACGTCCTGACTTTC
D gene: TRBD2; V gene: TRBV19; clone size: many; J gene: TRBJ2-7; CDR3 protein: CASSIVGSGGSEQYF; CDR3 DNA: TGTGCCAGTAGTATAGTGGGTAGCGGGGGATCCGAGCAGTACTTC
D gene: NA; V gene: TRBV19; clone size: NA; J gene: TRBJ2-2; CDR3 protein: CASNGLYTGELFF; CDR3 DNA: TGTGCCAGTAATGGACTTTACACCGGGGAGCTGTTTTTT
D gene: TRBD1; V gene: TRBV29-1; clone size: NA; J gene: TRBJ1-4; CDR3 protein: CSVAPETTGTGGEKLFF; CDR3 DNA: TGCAGCGTTGCACCCGAGACGACAGGGACTGGAGGTGAAAAACTGTTTTTT
D gene: TRBD2; V gene: TRBV6-6; clone size: NA; J gene: TRBJ2-3; CDR3 protein: CASTMAGVGDTQYF; CDR3 DNA: TGTGCCAGCACGATGGCGGGGGTCGGAGATACGCAGTATTTT
D gene: NA; V gene: TRBV5-1; clone size: NA; J gene: TRBJ1-1; CDR3 protein: CASSQQGGYTEAFF; CDR3 DNA: TGCGCCAGCAGCCAACAGGGTGGGTATACTGAAGCTTTCTTT
D gene: TRBD1; V gene: TRBV6-5; clone size: few; J gene: TRBJ1-3; CDR3 protein: CASSYLGTGHGNTIYF; CDR3 DNA: TGTGCCAGCAGTTACTTAGGGACAGGGCACGGAAACACCATATATTTT
D gene: TRBD1; V gene: TRBV19; clone size: NA; J gene: TRBJ1-2; CDR3 protein: CASSDQTGDNYGYTF; CDR3 DNA: TGTGCCAGTAGCGACCAGACAGGGGATAACTATGGCTACACCTTC
D gene: NA; V gene: TRBV7-8; clone size: few; J gene: TRBJ2-4; CDR3 protein: CASSRNQGVAKNIQYF; CDR3 DNA: TGTGCCAGCAGCCGCAACCAAGGGGTGGCCAAAAACATTCAGTACTTC
D gene: TRBD1; V gene: TRBV5-4; clone size: NA; J gene: TRBJ2-2; CDR3 protein: CASSLGKQGLQGTGELFF; CDR3 DNA: TGTGCCAGCAGCTTGGGGAAACAGGGGCTCCAGGGCACCGGGGAGCTGTTTTTT
D gene: NA; V gene: TRBV5-1; clone size: NA; J gene: TRBJ1-1; CDR3 protein: CASRSPLTGQAFF; CDR3 DNA: TGCGCCAGCCGCTCCCCCTTGACAGGTCAAGCTTTCTTT
D gene: NA; V gene: TRBV12-3/TRBV12-4; clone size: NA; J gene: TRBJ2-3; CDR3 protein: CASSPRDTQYF; CDR3 DNA: TGTGCCAGCAGTCCCAGGGATACGCAGTATTTT
D gene: NA; V gene: TRBV30; clone size: NA; J gene: TRBJ1-1; CDR3 protein: CAWRILLNTEAFF; CDR3 DNA: TGTGCCTGGAGGATACTCCTGAACACTGAAGCTTTCTTT
D gene: NA; V gene: TRBV13; clone size: NA; J gene: TRBJ1-4; CDR3 protein: CASSRAATNEKLFF; CDR3 DNA: TGTGCCAGCTCCCGCGCGGCAACTAATGAAAAACTGTTTTTT
D gene: TRBD1; V gene: TRBV5-1; clone size: NA; J gene: TRBJ1-1; CDR3 protein: CASSLESGGLTVAFF; CDR3 DNA: TGCGCCAGCAGCTTGGAGTCAGGGGGCTTGACGGTAGCTTTCTTT
D gene: NA; V gene: TRBV27; clone size: NA; J gene: TRBJ2-1; CDR3 protein: CASSWGDAYNEQFF; CDR3 DNA: TGTGCCAGCTCCTGGGGGGATGCCTACAATGAGCAGTTCTTC
D gene: TRBD1; V gene: TRBV3-1/TRBV3-2; clone size: NA; J gene: TRBJ1-1; CDR3 protein: CASSSGTAYDTEAFF; CDR3 DNA: TGTGCCAGCAGCTCAGGGACAGCGTACGACACTGAAGCTTTCTTT
D gene: NA; V gene: TRBV2; clone size: NA; J gene: TRBJ2-2; CDR3 protein: CASSGQNTGELFF; CDR3 DNA: TGTGCCAGCAGTGGGCAAAACACCGGGGAGCTGTTTTTT
D gene: TRBD1; V gene: TRBV19; clone size: NA; J gene: TRBJ1-1; CDR3 protein: CASSIPLQGVGFNTEAFF; CDR3 DNA: TGTGCCAGTAGTATCCCCCTGCAGGGGGTAGGGTTCAACACTGAAGCTTTCTTT
D gene: TRBD1; V gene: TRBV5-1; clone size: NA; J gene: TRBJ2-2; CDR3 protein: CASSLAGTANTGELFF; CDR3 DNA: TGCGCCAGCAGCTTAGCCGGGACAGCGAACACCGGGGAGCTGTTTTTT
D gene: NA; V gene: TRBV28; clone size: NA; J gene: TRBJ2-7; CDR3 protein: CASSSPRVASEQYF; CDR3 DNA: TGTGCCAGCAGTTCCCCCCGGGTAGCGAGCGAGCAGTACTTC
D gene: TRBD1; V gene: TRBV28; clone size: once; J gene: TRBJ2-7; CDR3 protein: CASSLTGGRVYEQYF; CDR3 DNA: TGTGCCAGCAGTTTGACAGGGGGCAGGGTCTACGAGCAGTACTTC
D gene: TRBD1; V gene: TRBV6-5; clone size: NA; J gene: TRBJ1-2; CDR3 protein: CASLGGGYGYTF; CDR3 DNA: TGTGCCAGCCTAGGGGGCGGGTATGGCTACACCTTC
D gene: NA; V gene: TRBV7-9; clone size: NA; J gene: TRBJ1-4; CDR3 protein: CASSPQDEKLFF; CDR3 DNA: TGTGCCAGCAGCCCACAAGATGAAAAACTGTTTTTT
D gene: NA; V gene: TRBV11-1; clone size: NA; J gene: TRBJ2-2; CDR3 protein: CASSSQTYTGELFF; CDR3 DNA: TGTGCCAGCAGCTCACAGACGTACACCGGGGAGCTGTTTTTT
D gene: NA; V gene: TRBV12-3/TRBV12-4; clone size: NA; J gene: TRBJ2-7; CDR3 protein: CASNRGSSYEQYF; CDR3 DNA: TGTGCCAGCAATCGTGGTAGCTCCTACGAGCAGTACTTC
D gene: NA; V gene: TRBV30; clone size: NA; J gene: TRBJ1-3; CDR3 protein: CAWSGGSSGNTIYF; CDR3 DNA: TGTGCCTGGAGTGGAGGGAGCTCTGGAAACACCATATATTTT
D gene: TRBD2; V gene: TRBV4-2; clone size: NA; J gene: TRBJ2-2; CDR3 protein: CASSQPGRAGGELFF; CDR3 DNA: TGTGCCAGCAGTCAACCCGGGAGGGCCGGCGGGGAGCTGTTTTTT
D gene: TRBD1; V gene: TRBV3-1/TRBV3-2; clone size: NA; J gene: TRBJ1-4; CDR3 protein: CASSPKLDRELFF; CDR3 DNA: TGTGCCAGCAGCCCCAAGCTTGACAGGGAACTGTTTTTT
D gene: NA; V gene: TRBV11-2; clone size: NA; J gene: TRBJ2-7; CDR3 protein: CASSLGVGQGYEQYF; CDR3 DNA: TGTGCCAGCAGCTTAGGAGTAGGCCAGGGGTACGAGCAGTACTTC
D gene: NA; V gene: TRBV28; clone size: once; J gene: TRBJ1-5; CDR3 protein: CASSHPVGQPQHF; CDR3 DNA: TGTGCCAGCAGTCACCCTGTCGGTCAGCCCCAGCATTTT
D gene: TRBD1; V gene: TRBV7-9; clone size: NA; J gene: TRBJ1-2; CDR3 protein: CASSLSGQNYGYTF; CDR3 DNA: TGTGCCAGCAGCTTATCGGGACAGAACTATGGCTACACCTTC
D gene: TRBD1; V gene: TRBV28; clone size: NA; J gene: TRBJ1-4; CDR3 protein: CASSYLDRASEKLFF; CDR3 DNA: TGTGCCAGCAGCTACCTGGACAGGGCGAGTGAAAAACTGTTTTTT
D gene: TRBD1; V gene: TRBV14; clone size: NA; J gene: TRBJ1-3; CDR3 protein: CASSHWDSVSGNTIYF; CDR3 DNA: TGTGCCAGCAGCCATTGGGACAGTGTCTCTGGAAACACCATATATTTT
D gene: NA; V gene: TRBV5-8; clone size: NA; J gene: TRBJ1-1; CDR3 protein: CASRRFLAGTEAFF; CDR3 DNA: TGTGCCAGCAGACGGTTTCTGGCGGGCACTGAAGCTTTCTTT
D gene: NA; V gene: TRBV12-3/TRBV12-4; clone size: NA; J gene: TRBJ2-7; CDR3 protein: CASSFGQYYEQYF; CDR3 DNA: TGTGCCAGCAGTTTTGGCCAGTACTACGAGCAGTACTTC
D gene: TRBD1; V gene: TRBV4-1; clone size: NA; J gene: TRBJ1-5; CDR3 protein: CASSPTGLANQPQHF; CDR3 DNA: TGCGCCAGCAGCCCGACAGGGCTGGCAAATCAGCCCCAGCATTTT
D gene: TRBD1; V gene: TRBV3-1/TRBV3-2; clone size: NA; J gene: TRBJ2-5; CDR3 protein: CASSQGGGINGETQYF; CDR3 DNA: TGTGCCAGCAGCCAAGGAGGGGGCATTAACGGGGAGACCCAGTACTTC